This T cell receptor (beta chain) was sequenced during a study of blood T cell repertoires in COVID-19. Study background: The analysed material was cDNA or gDNA that came from T cells, B-cell-depleted T cells, or PBMCs.

Authors' analysis steps: Estimated nucleated cell counts came from reference gene primer amplification. The data were produced by immunoSEQ multiplex PCR, yet TCRdb's version contains in-frame clones alone and is incomplete. D and trimming were read from the DNA, whereas the V and J calls and clone size are those reported in that table. The sample lists about 250,000 clones, about 91% occurring once. The germline V gene encodes CDR1 LGHNA and CDR2 YSLEER. The CDR3 extends over 16 amino acids. The junction had 9 bases not matched to a gene; V was cut back by 0 bases and J by 7 bases. The sequenced material came from peripheral blood. This sequence joins TRBV4-3 and TRBJ1-2, with 9 nucleotides matching TRBD1. This sequence originates from a man at least 80 years old with acute or convalescent COVID-19. CDR3 protein: CASSQDTGQGGGGYTF. The CDR3 DNA is TGCGCCAGCAGCCAAGATACGGGACAGGGTGGCGGTGGCTACACCTTC.